The subject of this entry is one T cell receptor beta chain. It was with unique molecular identifiers that the TCRbeta library was prepared. TCRdb re-derived calls from the PCR reads in MiXCR, one entry per CDR3 protein. The data hold 150,000 to 250,000 distinct CDR3 sequences, with 14% to 15% observed a single time. These data come from a study of T-cell reconstitution after alpha-beta-depleted transplantation in children. The V end lost 7 bases, the J end lost 2 bases, and 15 bases lay between the germline ends. The CDR3 sequence is 15 residues long. Looked up from germline, CDR1 is MDHEN and CDR2 is SYDVKM.

The genes are TRBV28 and TRBJ2-1, with TRBD2 as a possible D gene (5 bases). The source was PBMCs from the stem cell graft donor, collected from the stem cell graft. The clonotype was recovered from a human donor who donated a stem cell graft to a child with acute lymphoblastic leukemia. CDR3 sequence (DNA): TGTGCCAGCAATCGCCCTAGCCCACCCTACAATGAGCAGTTCTTC. Protein sequence: CASNRPSPPYNEQFF.